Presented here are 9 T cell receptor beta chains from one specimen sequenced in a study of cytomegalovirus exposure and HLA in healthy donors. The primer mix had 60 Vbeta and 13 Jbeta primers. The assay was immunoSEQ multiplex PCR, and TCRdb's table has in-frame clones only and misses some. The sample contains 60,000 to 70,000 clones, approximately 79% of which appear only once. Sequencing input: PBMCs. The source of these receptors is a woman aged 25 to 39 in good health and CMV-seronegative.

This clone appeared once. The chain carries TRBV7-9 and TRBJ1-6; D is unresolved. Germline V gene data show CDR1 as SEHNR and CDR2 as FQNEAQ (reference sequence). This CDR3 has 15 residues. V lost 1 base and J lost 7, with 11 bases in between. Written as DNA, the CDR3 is TGTGCCAGCAGCTTAGGTCCAGTCAAAAATTCACCCCTCCACTTT. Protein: CASSLGPVKNSPLHF. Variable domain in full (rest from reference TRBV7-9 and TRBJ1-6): DTGVSQNPRHKITKRGQNVTFRCDPISEHNRLYWYRQTLGQGPEFLTYFQNEAQLEKSRLLSDRFSAERPKGSFSTLEIQRTEQGDSAMYLCASSLGPVKNSPLHFGNGTRLTVT.

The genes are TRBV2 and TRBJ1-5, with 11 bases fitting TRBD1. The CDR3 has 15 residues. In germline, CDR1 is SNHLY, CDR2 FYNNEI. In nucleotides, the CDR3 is TGTGCTAGCTCTGGACAGGGGGCTAGCAATCAGCCCCAGCATTTT. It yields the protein CASSGQGASNQPQHF.

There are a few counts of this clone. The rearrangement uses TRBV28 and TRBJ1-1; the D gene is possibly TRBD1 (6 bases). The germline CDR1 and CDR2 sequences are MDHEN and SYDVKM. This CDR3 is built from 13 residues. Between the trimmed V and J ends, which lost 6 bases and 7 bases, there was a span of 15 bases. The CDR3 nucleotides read TGTGCCAGCAGCTATCCGATCAGGGGTGAAGCTTTCTTT. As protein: CASSYPIRGEAFF.

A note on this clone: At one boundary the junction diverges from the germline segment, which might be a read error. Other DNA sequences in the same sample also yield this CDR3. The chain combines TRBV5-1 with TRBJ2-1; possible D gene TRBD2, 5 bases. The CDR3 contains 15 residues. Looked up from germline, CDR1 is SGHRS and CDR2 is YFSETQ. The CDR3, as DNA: TGTGCCAGCAGCTTGCAAAGCGGCAGTTACAATGAGCAGTTCTTC. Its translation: CASSLQSGSYNEQFF. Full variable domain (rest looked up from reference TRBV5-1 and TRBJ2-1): KAGVTQTPRYLIKTRGQQVTLSCSPISGHRSVSWYQQTPGQGLQFLFEYFSETQRNKGNFPGRFSGRQFSNSRSEMNVSTLELGDSALYLCASSLQSGSYNEQFFGPGTRLTVL.

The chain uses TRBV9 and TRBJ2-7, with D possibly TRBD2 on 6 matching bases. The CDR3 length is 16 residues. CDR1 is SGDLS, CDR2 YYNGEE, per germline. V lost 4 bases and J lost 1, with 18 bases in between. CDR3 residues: CASSPRTGLGSYEQYF. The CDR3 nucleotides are TGTGCCAGCAGCCCCCGGACGGGACTTGGGTCCTACGAGCAGTACTTC. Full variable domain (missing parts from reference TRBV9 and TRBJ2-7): DSGVTQTPKHLITATGQRVTLRCSPRSGDLSVYWYQQSLDQGLQFLIQYYNGEERAKGNILERFSAQQFPDLHSELNLSSLELGDSALYFCASSPRTGLGSYEQYFGPGTRLTVT.

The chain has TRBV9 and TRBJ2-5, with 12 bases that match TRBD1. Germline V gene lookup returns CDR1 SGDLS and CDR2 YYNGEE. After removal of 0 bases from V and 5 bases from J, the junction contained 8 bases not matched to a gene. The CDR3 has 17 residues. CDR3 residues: CASSVVRRDRGLETQYF. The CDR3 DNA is TGTGCCAGCAGCGTAGTCCGTCGGGACAGGGGGCTGGAGACCCAGTACTTC.

CDR3 in DNA: TGTGCCAGCAGTCCAGGGGTCGGTGGCACTGAAGCTTTCTTT. This encodes CASSPGVGGTEAFF. The rearrangement links TRBV2 to TRBJ1-1, with a tentative D call TRBD1 (6 bases). Trimming removed 5 bases at V and 4 bases at J, with 14 bases between. Germline V gives CDR1 SNHLY, CDR2 FYNNEI. This CDR3 has 14 residues.

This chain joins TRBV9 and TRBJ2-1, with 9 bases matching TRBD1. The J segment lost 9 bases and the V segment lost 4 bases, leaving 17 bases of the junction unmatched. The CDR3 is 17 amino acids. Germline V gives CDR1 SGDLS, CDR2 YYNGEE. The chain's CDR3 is CASSPTTRNRGRSEQFF. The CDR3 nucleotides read TGTGCCAGCAGCCCAACGACGCGTAACAGGGGGCGCAGTGAGCAGTTCTTC.

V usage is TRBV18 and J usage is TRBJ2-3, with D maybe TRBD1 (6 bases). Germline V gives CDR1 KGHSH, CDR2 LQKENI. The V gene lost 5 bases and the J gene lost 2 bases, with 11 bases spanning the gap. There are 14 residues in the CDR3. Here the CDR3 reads CASSSRQDTDTQYF. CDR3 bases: TGTGCCAGCTCATCCCGACAGGACACAGATACGCAGTATTTT.